This entry describes one T cell receptor (beta chain). The entry originates in a study of blood T cell repertoires in COVID-19. Study background: Sites in the United States, Italy and Spain provided acute and convalescent COVID-19 samples.

Authors' processing steps: For nucleated cells, counts were estimated from reference gene primer amplification. Profiling relied on immunoSEQ multiplex PCR, and the TCRdb table lists in-frame clones only, not all of them. The V and J calls and clone size come from that table; D and trimming were worked out from the DNA. The sample records roughly 40,000 clones, around 84% being singletons. The CDR3 has 13 residues. Between the trimmed V and J ends, which lost 3 bases and 5 bases, there was a span of 10 bases. Germline lookup yields CDR1 MNHNS and CDR2 SASEGT. This clonotype was sampled from a man aged 65 to 85 with acute or convalescent COVID-19. The specimen was peripheral blood. This chain links TRBV6-1 with TRBJ2-5, with a weak D call TRBD2 (7 bases). In DNA, the CDR3 is TGTGCCAGCAGTGACGGGGGGCGGGAGACCCAGTACTTC. Its protein is CASSDGGRETQYF.